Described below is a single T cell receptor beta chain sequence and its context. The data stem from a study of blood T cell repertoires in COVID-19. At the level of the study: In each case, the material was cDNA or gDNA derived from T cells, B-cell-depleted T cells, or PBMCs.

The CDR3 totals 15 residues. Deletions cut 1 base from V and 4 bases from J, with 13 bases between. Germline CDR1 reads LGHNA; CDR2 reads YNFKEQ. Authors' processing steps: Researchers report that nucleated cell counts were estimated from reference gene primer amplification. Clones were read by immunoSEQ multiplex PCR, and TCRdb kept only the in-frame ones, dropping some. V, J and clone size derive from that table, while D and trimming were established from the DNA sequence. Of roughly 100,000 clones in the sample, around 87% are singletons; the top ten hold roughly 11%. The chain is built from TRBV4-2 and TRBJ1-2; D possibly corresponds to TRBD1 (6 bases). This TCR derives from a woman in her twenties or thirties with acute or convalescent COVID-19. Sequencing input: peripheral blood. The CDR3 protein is CASSQGAGEGYGYTF. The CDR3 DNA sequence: TGTGCCAGCAGCCAAGGGGCAGGGGAAGGCTATGGCTACACCTTC.